This T cell receptor (beta chain) was retrieved from a study of T cell repertoires in cytomegalovirus infection. On the study more broadly: Evidence of both CMV infection and a matching HLA type came from public TCR beta signatures.

TCRdb fed the reads into MiXCR, producing one record per CDR3 protein. The sample lists roughly 920,000 distinct CDR3 sequences, more than 25% occurring once. This clonotype was detected once. Its antigen is unknown. The V end was cut by 6 bases, the J end by 2 bases, with 11 bases between. There are 14 residues in the CDR3. Germline loops: CDR1 LNHDA, CDR2 SQIVND (reference sequence). This clonotype was obtained from a human donor in good health (CMV status not recorded). Some clones in this sample may be carry-over from other donors' samples. The specimen comprised cultured CD8+ T cells from PBMCs, sampled from culture after CMV antigen stimulation. V is TRBV19 and J is TRBJ2-1, with D maybe TRBD2 (5 bases). CDR3 in amino acids: CASSVALAYNEQFF. In DNA form, the CDR3 reads TGTGCCAGTAGCGTAGCGCTAGCCTACAATGAGCAGTTCTTC.